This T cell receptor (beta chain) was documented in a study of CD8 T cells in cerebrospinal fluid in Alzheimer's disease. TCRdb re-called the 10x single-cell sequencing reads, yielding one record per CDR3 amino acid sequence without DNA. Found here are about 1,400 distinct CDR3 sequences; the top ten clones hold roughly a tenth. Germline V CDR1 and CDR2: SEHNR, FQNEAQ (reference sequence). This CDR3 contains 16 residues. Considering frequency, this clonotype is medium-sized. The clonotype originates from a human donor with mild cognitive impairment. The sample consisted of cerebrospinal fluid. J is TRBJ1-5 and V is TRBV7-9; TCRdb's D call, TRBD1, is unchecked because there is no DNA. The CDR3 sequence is CASSLGTGTVDQPQHF.